This T cell receptor (beta chain) stems from a study of OX40 agonist ivuxolimab in advanced cancers. Background on the whole study: Ivuxolimab, which targeted the costimulatory receptor OX40 (CD134), was an agonistic, fully human IgG2 monoclonal antibody. A male proportion of roughly 80% and a mean age of roughly 58 years, ranging from roughly 20 to 80, were recorded for the dose-escalation cohort. Patients were allowed to have had prior anti-PD-1, anti-PD-L1 or anti-CTLA-4 therapy, and approximately 41% of the dose-escalation patients had previously received checkpoint inhibitors. Intravenous ivuxolimab was administered to patients every 2 weeks at six dose levels: 0.01, 0.1, 0.3, 1.5, 3 and 10 mg/kg. Partial responses occurred in three dose-escalation patients, of whom one had hepatocellular carcinoma and two had cutaneous melanoma. Of the approximately 54 dose-escalation patients, hepatocellular carcinoma was present in some 19, melanoma in approximately 15, renal cell carcinoma in 9 and head and neck cancer in 9. The paper reports the monotherapy dose-escalation portion (N of about 52 patients) of the phase I ivuxolimab trial. Peripheral TCRbeta sequencing aimed to test whether ivuxolimab altered TCR sequence diversity and caused clonal T-cell expansion. The investigation overall reported the following: At doses from 0.1 to 3.0 mg/kg, clonal expansion was seen in both CD4+ and CD8+ blood T cells between baseline and week 6. Low levels of normalized T-cell clonal expansion were also seen in some nonresponding patients. Partial responders in the 0.1-3.0 mg/kg groups had among the lowest normalized peripheral clonal expansion, especially among CD8+ T cells. After ivuxolimab, more expanded clones were found on average in CD8+ T cells than in CD4+ T cells. The antigen specificity of the peripheral T cells that underwent clonal expansion was not determined.

Genomic DNA was extracted from sorted cells for sequencing of the TCRbeta CDR3 region. The immunoSEQ Assay was used to sequence the TCRbeta CDR3 regions. TCRdb's version of the immuneACCESS table is confined to in-frame rearrangements and falls short of the full clone set. An unresolved V gene accounts for under half of the shortfall where checked; the remainder is of unknown origin. The sample table holds tens of thousands of clones, of which approximately 90% were seen once. The ten largest account for about 2% of the sample. The CDR3 contains 15 residues, cysteine and phenylalanine counted. The read is trimmed to its CDR3 DNA, 45 bases read in frame from base 1. For CDR1 and CDR2, the germline V gene (reference sequence) lists SEHNR and FQNEAQ. V sheds 5 bases and J sheds 0 bases, leaving 11 bases between their ends. Patients with a history of autoimmune disease or receiving systemic immunosuppression were excluded from the trial. Peripheral blood for TCR sequencing was collected from all dose cohorts at baseline, on cycle 4 day 1, and on cycle 7 day 1. The samples were taken from a phase I, first-in-human, multicenter, open-label dose-escalation trial of ivuxolimab. Adults with locally advanced or metastatic melanoma, renal cell, hepatocellular, or head and neck squamous cell carcinoma were enrolled in the trial. Before TCR sequencing, CD4+ T cells and CD8+ T cells from peripheral blood were sorted into separate populations.

On this clone: Its antigen specificity is not known. It has no much larger one-base neighbor in the sample; base qualities were not kept.

Recombination connected TRBV7-9 to TRBJ1-3; confidence is insufficient to name the D gene. Here the sequenced sample was CD4+ or CD8+ T cells sorted from blood, taken in a trial of the OX40 agonist ivuxolimab. This clonotype originated in an adult with an advanced solid tumor such as melanoma, head and neck, liver or kidney cancer. At the DNA level, the sequence is TGTGCCAGCAGCCCCGGGCCTAACTCTGGAAACACCATATATTTT. Translation gives CASSPGPNSGNTIYF.